Below are 5 T cell receptor beta chains sequenced from a single sample in a study of vaccination effects on CD4 cells after COVID-19. Pools of viral peptides were used by the ViraFEST assay to expand antigen-specific CD4+ T cells ahead of sequencing. Having been cultured for 10 days, the cells underwent CD4+ T cell isolation. Of the BNT162b2 and mRNA-1273 vaccines, participants received two doses of one or the other. These receptors' antigens are unknown. Assay: immunoSEQ multiplex PCR; the TCRdb copy retains only in-frame clones and omits some. This table holds tens of thousands of clones, around 80% found once. Sequencing used CD4+ T cells from PBMCs cultured with HCoV-NL63 spike peptides, obtained after COVID-19 vaccination. The receptors here all came from a human donor who received a COVID-19 vaccine. Some clones in this sample may be carry-over from other donors' samples.

The gene calls are TRBV28 and TRBJ1-2; 12 bases match TRBD1. The CDR3 is 17 residues long. The germline V gene has CDR1 MDHEN and CDR2 SYDVKM. Trimming cost V 6 bases and J 4 bases; bases outside gene matches: 12. As DNA, the CDR3 is TGTGCCAGCAGCTCCCCCCCCGGGACAGGGGGCAGCTATGGCTACACCTTC. It is translated as CASSSPPGTGGSYGYTF.

The chain employs TRBV6-5 and TRBJ2-1; D possibly corresponds to TRBD1 (5 bases). V was clipped by 8 bases and J by 9 bases, with 20 bases between them. From germline, CDR1 is MNHEY and CDR2 SVGAGI. This CDR3 region has 14 residues. This CDR3 reads CASSLGLGEGEQFF. CDR3 nucleotide sequence: TGTGCCAGCTCGTTGGGATTAGGGGAAGGTGAGCAGTTCTTC.

This clone appeared once. The chain joins TRBV5-1 to TRBJ1-1; unclear D gene. V was clipped by 3 bases and J by 0 bases, with 6 bases between them. The germline CDR1 and CDR2 sequences are SGHRS and YFSETQ. The CDR3 is made up of 13 amino acids. CDR3 in DNA: TGCGCCAGCAGCTCTATCATGAACACTGAAGCTTTCTTT. This encodes CASSSIMNTEAFF.

The chain links TRBV10-2 to TRBJ1-5; 7 bases fit TRBD1. CDR1 is WSHSY, CDR2 SAAADI, per germline. The CDR3 sequence is 14 residues long. V shed 2 bases and J 5 bases; nucleotides not matched to a gene: 3. The chain's CDR3 is CASSEQGVHQPQHF. The CDR3 region has the DNA TGCGCCAGCAGTGAGCAGGGGGTGCATCAGCCCCAGCATTTT.

The CDR3 DNA reads TGCGCCAGCAGCCTGAGGACTGATCCCGGGGAGCTGTTTTTT. Translation gives CASSLRTDPGELFF. J is TRBJ2-2 and V is TRBV4-3, with D perhaps TRBD2 (5 bases). V lost 4 bases and J lost 6, with 12 bases in between. There are 14 residues in the CDR3. Germline CDR1 reads LGHNA; CDR2 reads YSLEER.